This T cell receptor beta chain comes out of a study of T cells in Graves' hyperthyroidism and ophthalmopathy. CDR1 SEHNR and CDR2 FQNEAQ come from the germline V gene (reference sequence). This CDR3 region has 13 residues. Trimming took 1 base from V and 3 from J, leaving 4 bases between them. Amplification yielded TCR beta CDR3 regions, with RNA transcripts as the source. Using the HTBI primer set, a first-round RT-PCR was run on the TCR CDR3. TCRdb reprocessed the multiplex PCR reads via MiXCR and lists one record per CDR3 protein. The sample lists 480,000 or so distinct CDR3 sequences; 35% to 50% were seen once. Study conclusions and caveats: Most thyroid clonotypes expanded above 0.001 were also detected in blood.

Clinical symptoms, serum thyroxine and TRAb, thyroid ultrasound and orbital computed tomography together formed the diagnostic basis. This clonotype was detected only a few times. Antigen specificity is unknown. The receptor was derived from an adult woman with Graves' disease, either hyperthyroidism or ophthalmopathy (not recorded which). The chain is built from TRBV7-9 and TRBJ2-1; no definite D call. The sample taken for sequencing was peripheral blood or thyroid tissue (not recorded which). The CDR3 loop reads CASSLEYYNEQFF. As DNA, the CDR3 is TGTGCCAGCAGCTTAGAATACTACAATGAGCAGTTCTTC.